The clone carrying this TCR beta chain was observed many times. Its antigen is still unknown. The data stem from a study of neurological immune-mediated disorders. Overall study findings and caveats: No CDR3 amino acid sequences recurred among expanded clones across subjects, suggesting private repertoires in all groups. HTLV-1-associated myelopathy had the most TCR clonal expansion, and multiple sclerosis had the least, less than healthy controls.

The CDR3 totals 13 residues. V lost 8 bases to trimming and J lost 0 bases, with 10 bases between them. Germline CDR1 reads ENHRY; CDR2 reads SYGVKD. Synthesis of cDNA was performed by 5'RACE using 10-nucleotide random UMIs. TCRdb called the 5' RACE reads again in MiXCR, with one record for every CDR3 protein. The data show about 49,000 distinct CDR3 sequences, about 9% seen once. Time point defined: longitudinal time-point 1 (baseline). Unsorted libraries came from 2 million PBMCs stored at -80 °C. Sequencing was performed on PBMCs. This receptor was taken from a woman aged 35 to 49 in good health. The chain has TRBV10-3 and TRBJ1-1; D ambiguous. Here the CDR3 reads CAIGPTVNTEAFF. The CDR3 region has the DNA TGTGCCATCGGGCCGACGGTGAACACTGAAGCTTTCTTT.